The rows below give T cell receptor beta chains drawn from one sample of a study of control samples from healthy donors and cancer patients. Only in-frame clones appear in the TCRdb table, and some are missing; sequencing was by immunoSEQ multiplex PCR. The table lists about 130,000 clones, approximately 90% of them singletons. Source material: blood. The source of these receptors is a woman between 50 and 59 years old in good health. CDR3s include the opening cysteine and the closing phenylalanine or tryptophan. A D gene is named only where the DNA matches it firmly. Part of the rows lack a size; the others show once, few, many or a class for expanded clones.

D gene: TRBD1; J gene: TRBJ1-6; clone size: once; V gene: TRBV11-3; CDR3 protein: CASSSGQSNSPLHF; CDR3 DNA: TGTGCCAGCAGCTCGGGACAGAGTAATTCACCCCTCCACTTT
D gene: TRBD1; J gene: TRBJ1-2; clone size: NA; V gene: TRBV30; CDR3 protein: CAWTSDRGHYGYTF; CDR3 DNA: TGTGCCTGGACCTCGGACAGGGGCCACTATGGCTACACCTTC
D gene: TRBD1; J gene: TRBJ1-3; clone size: NA; V gene: TRBV27; CDR3 protein: CASSLGQGRGNTIYF; CDR3 DNA: TGTGCCAGCAGTCTGGGACAGGGTCGTGGAAACACCATATATTTT
D gene: TRBD1; J gene: TRBJ2-2; clone size: NA; V gene: TRBV10-3; CDR3 protein: CATSRDRGPNTGELFF; CDR3 DNA: TGTGCCACTTCTCGGGACAGGGGTCCGAACACCGGGGAGCTGTTTTTT
D gene: NA; J gene: TRBJ1-2; clone size: NA; V gene: TRBV5-8; CDR3 protein: CASSLGQGKGINYGYTF; CDR3 DNA: TGTGCCAGCAGCTTGGGGCAGGGGAAGGGGATTAACTATGGCTACACCTTC
D gene: TRBD1; J gene: TRBJ2-7; clone size: NA; V gene: TRBV7-9; CDR3 protein: CASSRGQGEREQYF; CDR3 DNA: TGTGCCAGCAGCCGGGGACAGGGTGAGCGCGAGCAGTACTTC
D gene: NA; J gene: TRBJ2-1; clone size: NA; V gene: TRBV6-5; CDR3 protein: CASSPSGEPYNEQFF; CDR3 DNA: TGTGCCAGCAGTCCCTCAGGGGAACCCTACAATGAGCAGTTCTTC
D gene: NA; J gene: TRBJ1-1; clone size: NA; V gene: TRBV21-1; CDR3 protein: CASSGWTNSGAFF; CDR3 DNA: TGTGCCAGCTCCGGCTGGACCAATTCGGGAGCTTTCTTT
D gene: NA; J gene: TRBJ1-2; clone size: NA; V gene: TRBV2; CDR3 protein: CASSNDRYGYTF; CDR3 DNA: TGTGCCAGCAGCAATGACAGATATGGCTACACCTTC
D gene: NA; J gene: TRBJ2-3; clone size: NA; V gene: TRBV2; CDR3 protein: CASNLSGDRTHTQYF; CDR3 DNA: TGTGCCAGCAACTTATCGGGGGACCGCACGCATACGCAGTATTTT
D gene: TRBD1; J gene: TRBJ1-1; clone size: NA; V gene: TRBV5-8; CDR3 protein: CASSSQGAWNTEAFF; CDR3 DNA: TGTGCCAGCAGTTCACAGGGGGCGTGGAACACTGAAGCTTTCTTT
D gene: NA; J gene: TRBJ1-3; clone size: NA; V gene: TRBV5-8; CDR3 protein: CASSFGWGSGNTIYF; CDR3 DNA: TGTGCCAGCAGCTTTGGGTGGGGATCTGGAAACACCATATATTTT
D gene: NA; J gene: TRBJ2-7; clone size: once; V gene: TRBV27; CDR3 protein: CASSFGRQTYEQYF; CDR3 DNA: TGTGCCAGCAGTTTCGGCAGACAAACCTACGAGCAGTACTTC
D gene: NA; J gene: TRBJ1-1; clone size: NA; V gene: TRBV5-1; CDR3 protein: CASSLGGLNTEAFF; CDR3 DNA: TGCGCCAGCAGCTTAGGGGGTTTGAACACTGAAGCTTTCTTT
D gene: TRBD2; J gene: TRBJ2-3; clone size: NA; V gene: TRBV18; CDR3 protein: CASSPVQLGGAKDTQYF; CDR3 DNA: TGTGCCAGCTCCCCCGTCCAACTCGGGGGGGCCAAAGATACGCAGTATTTT
D gene: NA; J gene: TRBJ1-2; clone size: NA; V gene: TRBV13; CDR3 protein: CASSLHGGAQYGYTF; CDR3 DNA: TGTGCCAGCAGCCTCCACGGGGGCGCTCAGTATGGCTACACCTTC
D gene: TRBD2; J gene: TRBJ2-4; clone size: NA; V gene: TRBV4-2; CDR3 protein: CASSETGTSAGIQYF; CDR3 DNA: TGTGCCAGCAGCGAGACAGGGACTAGCGCTGGCATTCAGTACTTC
D gene: NA; J gene: TRBJ1-2; clone size: NA; V gene: TRBV11-2; CDR3 protein: CASSPTAMGGYTF; CDR3 DNA: TGTGCCAGCAGCCCGACCGCTATGGGTGGCTACACCTTC
D gene: NA; J gene: TRBJ1-6; clone size: NA; V gene: TRBV6-5; CDR3 protein: CASRRRGDNSPLHF; CDR3 DNA: TGTGCCAGCAGGAGGAGGGGGGATAATTCACCCCTCCACTTT
D gene: NA; J gene: TRBJ1-5; clone size: NA; V gene: TRBV2; CDR3 protein: CASRDPARGSNQPQHF; CDR3 DNA: TGTGCCAGCAGAGACCCCGCTAGGGGTAGCAATCAGCCCCAGCATTTT
D gene: TRBD1; J gene: TRBJ2-3; clone size: NA; V gene: TRBV23-1; CDR3 protein: CASSQCQKPRQGGTDTQYF; CDR3 DNA: TGCGCCAGCAGTCAATGCCAAAAGCCGAGACAGGGGGGGACAGATACGCAGTATTTT
D gene: TRBD1; J gene: TRBJ2-7; clone size: NA; V gene: TRBV2; CDR3 protein: CASSGAGRTGGSEQYF; CDR3 DNA: TGTGCCAGCAGTGGCGCAGGGAGGACAGGGGGCTCCGAGCAGTACTTC
D gene: TRBD2; J gene: TRBJ2-7; clone size: NA; V gene: TRBV10-3; CDR3 protein: CAANDGTRSYEQYF; CDR3 DNA: TGTGCCGCAAACGACGGGACTAGGTCCTACGAGCAGTACTTC
D gene: NA; J gene: TRBJ1-2; clone size: NA; V gene: TRBV19; CDR3 protein: CASSIGGSYGYTF; CDR3 DNA: TGTGCCAGTAGTATAGGAGGGAGCTATGGCTACACCTTC
D gene: TRBD1; J gene: TRBJ1-5; clone size: NA; V gene: TRBV18; CDR3 protein: CASSDRTGYSNQPQHF; CDR3 DNA: TGTGCCAGCTCAGACCGGACAGGATATAGCAATCAGCCCCAGCATTTT
D gene: NA; J gene: TRBJ1-2; clone size: few; V gene: TRBV29-1; CDR3 protein: CSVNLRRVYGYTF; CDR3 DNA: TGCAGCGTCAACCTAAGAAGGGTCTATGGCTACACCTTC
D gene: TRBD1; J gene: TRBJ2-2; clone size: NA; V gene: TRBV28; CDR3 protein: CASRTGGFVTGELFF; CDR3 DNA: TGTGCCAGCAGGACAGGGGGCTTTGTCACCGGGGAGCTGTTTTTT
D gene: NA; J gene: TRBJ1-6; clone size: NA; V gene: TRBV11-2; CDR3 protein: CASSLEVGELHF; CDR3 DNA: TGTGCCAGCAGCTTAGAGGTTGGGGAGCTCCACTTT
D gene: TRBD2; J gene: TRBJ2-5; clone size: NA; V gene: TRBV6-4; CDR3 protein: CASKVWREALQETQYF; CDR3 DNA: TGTGCCAGCAAAGTTTGGCGGGAGGCCCTCCAAGAGACCCAGTACTTC
D gene: NA; J gene: TRBJ2-7; clone size: NA; V gene: TRBV2; CDR3 protein: CASTMAGYEQYF; CDR3 DNA: TGTGCCAGCACTATGGCTGGCTACGAGCAGTACTTC
D gene: TRBD1; J gene: TRBJ2-2; clone size: NA; V gene: TRBV7-8; CDR3 protein: CASSLLQGMDTGELFF; CDR3 DNA: TGTGCCAGCAGCTTATTACAGGGGATGGACACCGGGGAGCTGTTTTTT
D gene: NA; J gene: TRBJ2-1; clone size: NA; V gene: TRBV5-5; CDR3 protein: CASSLLRIPPYNEQFF; CDR3 DNA: TGTGCCAGCAGCTTGCTCAGAATTCCTCCCTACAATGAGCAGTTCTTC
D gene: TRBD1; J gene: TRBJ1-1; clone size: NA; V gene: TRBV27; CDR3 protein: CASSLSSPDRGGTEAFF; CDR3 DNA: TGTGCCAGCAGTTTATCGAGTCCCGACAGGGGGGGAACTGAAGCTTTCTTT
D gene: TRBD2; J gene: TRBJ2-3; clone size: NA; V gene: TRBV5-1; CDR3 protein: CASSQRGRADTQYF; CDR3 DNA: TGCGCCAGCAGCCAGCGGGGGCGAGCGGATACGCAGTATTTT
D gene: NA; J gene: TRBJ1-4; clone size: NA; V gene: TRBV7-9; CDR3 protein: CASSLSATNEKLFF; CDR3 DNA: TGTGCCAGCAGCTTGAGCGCAACTAATGAAAAACTGTTTTTT
D gene: TRBD1; J gene: TRBJ1-6; clone size: NA; V gene: TRBV11-2; CDR3 protein: CASSLTGGNSPLHF; CDR3 DNA: TGTGCCAGCAGCCTGACAGGGGGTAATTCGCCCCTCCACTTT
D gene: NA; J gene: TRBJ1-1; clone size: NA; V gene: TRBV18; CDR3 protein: CASSPRYGSDTEAFF; CDR3 DNA: TGTGCCAGCTCACCGCGGTACGGTTCGGACACTGAAGCTTTCTTT
D gene: NA; J gene: TRBJ2-7; clone size: NA; V gene: TRBV27; CDR3 protein: CASSLRVTTYEQYF; CDR3 DNA: TGTGCCAGCAGTTTAAGGGTTACAACCTACGAGCAGTACTTC
D gene: TRBD1; J gene: TRBJ2-6; clone size: NA; V gene: TRBV28; CDR3 protein: CASSSRGPGANVLTF; CDR3 DNA: TGTGCCAGCAGTTCCAGGGGGCCTGGGGCCAACGTCCTGACTTTC
D gene: TRBD1; J gene: TRBJ1-4; clone size: once; V gene: TRBV4-2; CDR3 protein: CASSRYGPEDRDEKLFF; CDR3 DNA: TGTGCCAGCAGCCGGTACGGCCCCGAAGACAGGGATGAAAAACTGTTTTTT